This section outlines one T cell receptor (beta chain) sequence together with its context. This sample was taken from a study of radiotherapy plus CTLA-4 blockade in lung cancer. The table came from immunoSEQ multiplex PCR; TCRdb's copy has only in-frame clones and leaves some out. The sample lists roughly 120,000 clones, roughly 86% seen once, with about 3.3% in the top ten. Germline CDR1 LNHDA, CDR2 SQIVND (reference sequence). This CDR3 is 13 amino acids long. The ends lost 5 bases at V and 6 bases at J; junction bases unmatched: 3. The sample here was peripheral blood, taken from a patient treated with radiotherapy plus ipilimumab. The origin of this receptor is a human donor with non-small cell lung cancer that progressed on radiotherapy plus ipilimumab. Some clones in this sample may be carry-over from other donors' samples. The chain employs TRBV19 and TRBJ1-5; TRBD1 matches 8 bases. CDR3 coding DNA: TGTGCCAGTAGTGGAACAGGGGGTCAGCCCCAGCATTTT. This encodes CASSGTGGQPQHF.